The rows below give T cell receptor beta chains drawn from one sample of a study of blood T cell repertoires in COVID-19. Repertoires were generated with immunoSEQ multiplex PCR, while TCRdb's copy carries only in-frame clones and drops some. Of about 97,000 clones listed, more than 70% are singletons. Sequenced input: peripheral blood. These receptors were taken from a young woman with acute or convalescent COVID-19. Both conserved end residues are part of each CDR3. Fields, in order: clone size, D gene, CDR3 length, J gene, V gene, CDR3 DNA, CDR3 protein. D genes are given only for firm matches. Clone size is shown for a subset of rows, as once, few, many or a class of expanded clone.

abundance: .
d_gene: TRBD2
len: 15
j_gene: TRBJ2-7
v_gene: TRBV5-6
CDR3nt: TGTGCCAGCAGCCTCGCCCCTAGCGGGGGCTACGAGCAGTACTTC
CDR3aa: CASSLAPSGGYEQYF

abundance: .
d_gene: .
len: 16
j_gene: TRBJ1-1
v_gene: TRBV5-6
CDR3nt: TGTGCCAGCAGCTTGGGGCCGGGGGATCGGGCCACTGAAGCTTTCTTT
CDR3aa: CASSLGPGDRATEAFF

abundance: .
d_gene: TRBD1
len: 11
j_gene: TRBJ1-1
v_gene: TRBV12-3/TRBV12-4
CDR3nt: TGTGCCAGCAGCCAGGGGGTGCGGGCTTTCTTT
CDR3aa: CASSQGVRAFF

abundance: .
d_gene: TRBD1
len: 13
j_gene: TRBJ1-1
v_gene: TRBV7-9
CDR3nt: TGTGCCAGCAGCTATGACAGGGGGACTGAAGCTTTCTTT
CDR3aa: CASSYDRGTEAFF

abundance: few
d_gene: .
len: 15
j_gene: TRBJ1-1
v_gene: TRBV6-6
CDR3nt: TGTGCCAGCAGTTACCAGGGACACCTGAACACTGAAGCTTTCTTT
CDR3aa: CASSYQGHLNTEAFF

abundance: .
d_gene: TRBD2
len: 15
j_gene: TRBJ2-7
v_gene: TRBV28
CDR3nt: TGTGCCAGCACCCTTATAGCGGGTTCCTCCTACGAGCAGTACTTC
CDR3aa: CASTLIAGSSYEQYF

abundance: .
d_gene: .
len: 13
j_gene: TRBJ2-7
v_gene: TRBV28
CDR3nt: TGTGCCAGCAACGCGAACGCTCCCTACGAGCAGTACTTC
CDR3aa: CASNANAPYEQYF

abundance: .
d_gene: TRBD2
len: 16
j_gene: TRBJ2-1
v_gene: TRBV5-1
CDR3nt: TGCGCCAGCAGCTTAACTAGCGGGGGGGCCAACAATGAGCAGTTCTTC
CDR3aa: CASSLTSGGANNEQFF

abundance: .
d_gene: .
len: 14
j_gene: TRBJ1-2
v_gene: TRBV5-4
CDR3nt: TGTGCCAGCAGCTTGGACTTGGCGGCTTATGGCTACACCTTC
CDR3aa: CASSLDLAAYGYTF

abundance: .
d_gene: TRBD1
len: 16
j_gene: TRBJ1-1
v_gene: TRBV7-8
CDR3nt: TGTGCCAGCAGCTTAGCTAACACAGGGGATGGCACTGAAGCTTTCTTT
CDR3aa: CASSLANTGDGTEAFF

abundance: .
d_gene: TRBD2
len: 16
j_gene: TRBJ2-1
v_gene: TRBV29-1
CDR3nt: TGCAGCGTTGGAGGGGTAGCGGGGTTCCCGGGGAATGAGCAGTTCTTC
CDR3aa: CSVGGVAGFPGNEQFF

abundance: .
d_gene: .
len: 14
j_gene: TRBJ1-6
v_gene: TRBV6-5
CDR3nt: TGTGCCAGCAGGGACAGCCTCAATAATTCACCCCTCCACTTT
CDR3aa: CASRDSLNNSPLHF

abundance: .
d_gene: TRBD1
len: 14
j_gene: TRBJ1-1
v_gene: TRBV19
CDR3nt: TGTGCCAGTAGTATGGGACAGGGGGAGACTGAAGCTTTCTTT
CDR3aa: CASSMGQGETEAFF

abundance: .
d_gene: .
len: 14
j_gene: TRBJ1-4
v_gene: TRBV19
CDR3nt: TGTGCCAGTAGTCGACAGGTTACTAATGAAAAACTGTTTTTT
CDR3aa: CASSRQVTNEKLFF

abundance: .
d_gene: TRBD1
len: 15
j_gene: TRBJ2-5
v_gene: TRBV11-2
CDR3nt: TGTGCCAGCAGCCACAGGGGGGAAGGGGATGAGACCCAGTACTTC
CDR3aa: CASSHRGEGDETQYF

abundance: .
d_gene: TRBD2
len: 13
j_gene: TRBJ2-7
v_gene: TRBV19
CDR3nt: TGTGCCACATCAGCGGGGGGGGACTACGAGCAGTACTTC
CDR3aa: CATSAGGDYEQYF

abundance: .
d_gene: .
len: 14
j_gene: TRBJ1-5
v_gene: TRBV19
CDR3nt: TGTGCCAGTAGTGAGACAGCACCCAATCAGCCCCAGCATTTT
CDR3aa: CASSETAPNQPQHF

abundance: .
d_gene: .
len: 15
j_gene: TRBJ2-3
v_gene: TRBV5-1
CDR3nt: TGCGCCAGCAGACGAGGGCCCCTCCAAGGGGATACGCAGTATTTT
CDR3aa: CASRRGPLQGDTQYF

abundance: few
d_gene: TRBD2
len: 19
j_gene: TRBJ2-3
v_gene: TRBV9
CDR3nt: TGTGCCAGCAGCGCAGTAGTCCCCTCGGGACTAGGGGTCACAGATACGCAGTATTTT
CDR3aa: CASSAVVPSGLGVTDTQYF

abundance: .
d_gene: TRBD1
len: 15
j_gene: TRBJ1-6
v_gene: TRBV6-5
CDR3nt: TGTGCCAGCAACAGGGACAGTGGACCTAATTCACCCCTCCACTTT
CDR3aa: CASNRDSGPNSPLHF

abundance: .
d_gene: .
len: 12
j_gene: TRBJ2-3
v_gene: TRBV11-2
CDR3nt: TGTGCCAGCACAATTCAGGTAGATACGCAGTATTTT
CDR3aa: CASTIQVDTQYF

abundance: .
d_gene: TRBD1
len: 16
j_gene: TRBJ2-7
v_gene: TRBV28
CDR3nt: TGTGCCAGCAGCCCCCTTGGGACAGGGCCATCCTACGAGCAGTACTTC
CDR3aa: CASSPLGTGPSYEQYF

abundance: .
d_gene: TRBD1
len: 15
j_gene: TRBJ2-7
v_gene: TRBV6-1
CDR3nt: TGTGCCAGCAGTGAAGACAGGACAGGGTCCCTTCCTTCGGACTTC
CDR3aa: CASSEDRTGSLPSDF

abundance: .
d_gene: TRBD1
len: 17
j_gene: TRBJ1-4
v_gene: TRBV4-1
CDR3nt: TGCGCCAGCAGCCAAGGGCGGGACAGGGCAACTAATGAAAAACTGTTTTTT
CDR3aa: CASSQGRDRATNEKLFF

abundance: .
d_gene: .
len: 13
j_gene: TRBJ1-5
v_gene: TRBV7-2
CDR3nt: TGTGCCAGCAGCTTGAATCTGTTCGGGCCCCAGCATTTT
CDR3aa: CASSLNLFGPQHF

abundance: .
d_gene: .
len: 14
j_gene: TRBJ1-2
v_gene: TRBV9
CDR3nt: TGTGCCAGCAGCGTAGGGAGGGAAAACTATGGCTACACCTTC
CDR3aa: CASSVGRENYGYTF

abundance: .
d_gene: TRBD1
len: 15
j_gene: TRBJ2-7
v_gene: TRBV9
CDR3nt: TGTGCCAGCAGCGTAGGGGCAGGGGGCGTTTACGAGCAGTACTTC
CDR3aa: CASSVGAGGVYEQYF

abundance: .
d_gene: .
len: 12
j_gene: TRBJ2-7
v_gene: TRBV28
CDR3nt: TGTGCCAGCAGTCCCCTCCCTCGGGAGCAGTACTTC
CDR3aa: CASSPLPREQYF

abundance: .
d_gene: TRBD1
len: 16
j_gene: TRBJ2-1
v_gene: TRBV10-1
CDR3nt: TGCGCCAGCAGTGCTCTCCGGGACAGCTCCTACAATGAGCAGTTCTTC
CDR3aa: CASSALRDSSYNEQFF

abundance: .
d_gene: .
len: 13
j_gene: TRBJ1-1
v_gene: TRBV25-1
CDR3nt: TGTGCCAGCAGTGCCCCAGTGAACACTGAAGCTTTCTTT
CDR3aa: CASSAPVNTEAFF

abundance: .
d_gene: .
len: 15
j_gene: TRBJ2-7
v_gene: TRBV5-1
CDR3nt: TGCGCCAGCAGACAAAACCTAGACAGCCCCTACGAGCAGTACTTC
CDR3aa: CASRQNLDSPYEQYF

abundance: .
d_gene: .
len: 11
j_gene: TRBJ1-1
v_gene: TRBV19
CDR3nt: TGTGCCAGTAGTACACTTCGGGAAGCTTTCTTT
CDR3aa: CASSTLREAFF

abundance: .
d_gene: .
len: 14
j_gene: TRBJ2-7
v_gene: TRBV27
CDR3nt: TGTGCCAGCAGTATCACCAGGGACTCCTACGAGCAGTACTTC
CDR3aa: CASSITRDSYEQYF

abundance: .
d_gene: TRBD1
len: 15
j_gene: TRBJ1-6
v_gene: TRBV2
CDR3nt: TGTGCCAGCAGCTTACAGGGGGCGCTTAATTCACCCCTCCACTTT
CDR3aa: CASSLQGALNSPLHF

abundance: .
d_gene: TRBD1
len: 12
j_gene: TRBJ2-7
v_gene: TRBV7-9
CDR3nt: TGTGCCAGCATCGACAGGGGCCACGAGCAGTACTTC
CDR3aa: CASIDRGHEQYF

abundance: .
d_gene: TRBD2
len: 14
j_gene: TRBJ2-1
v_gene: TRBV24-1
CDR3nt: TGTGCCACCAGTGATCCCACTAGCGGGAATGAGCAGTTCTTC
CDR3aa: CATSDPTSGNEQFF

abundance: once
d_gene: TRBD2
len: 15
j_gene: TRBJ2-3
v_gene: TRBV3-1/TRBV3-2
CDR3nt: TGTGCCAGCAGCCAAGGTCCTAGCGGGGGAGATACGCAGTATTTT
CDR3aa: CASSQGPSGGDTQYF

abundance: .
d_gene: TRBD1
len: 15
j_gene: TRBJ2-7
v_gene: TRBV28
CDR3nt: TGTGCCAGCAGTTCGGACAGGGAAATTTCCTACGAGCAGTACTTC
CDR3aa: CASSSDREISYEQYF

abundance: .
d_gene: .
len: 16
j_gene: TRBJ1-1
v_gene: TRBV28
CDR3nt: TGTGCCAGCAGCCCCTCCCTAATCGTCCTGAACACTGAAGCTTTCTTT
CDR3aa: CASSPSLIVLNTEAFF

abundance: .
d_gene: .
len: 13
j_gene: TRBJ2-3
v_gene: TRBV6-5
CDR3nt: TGTGCCAGCAGGTCCGGTCCGGGGAGCGCGCAGTATTTT
CDR3aa: CASRSGPGSAQYF

abundance: .
d_gene: TRBD2
len: 15
j_gene: TRBJ2-2
v_gene: TRBV7-3
CDR3nt: TGTGCCAGCAGCCGTTCCGGGACTACGACCGGGGAGCTGTTTTTT
CDR3aa: CASSRSGTTTGELFF

abundance: .
d_gene: .
len: 15
j_gene: TRBJ2-6
v_gene: TRBV3-1/TRBV3-2
CDR3nt: TGTGCCAGCAGGGCAGGTACTCTAGGGGCCAACGTCCTGACTTTC
CDR3aa: CASRAGTLGANVLTF

abundance: .
d_gene: .
len: 14
j_gene: TRBJ1-2
v_gene: TRBV7-3
CDR3nt: TGTGCCAGCAGCCCCCGGGGGGACCTCTATGGCTACACCTTC
CDR3aa: CASSPRGDLYGYTF

abundance: few
d_gene: TRBD1
len: 16
j_gene: TRBJ1-2
v_gene: TRBV9
CDR3nt: TGTGCCAGCAGCGTGGGGTGGACAGGGGGCAACTATGGCTACACCTTC
CDR3aa: CASSVGWTGGNYGYTF

abundance: .
d_gene: TRBD2
len: 18
j_gene: TRBJ2-7
v_gene: TRBV5-1
CDR3nt: TGCGCCAGCAGCCTCGCGGCAATTCTAGCGGGGGTGACCTACGAGCAGTACTTC
CDR3aa: CASSLAAILAGVTYEQYF

abundance: once
d_gene: .
len: 18
j_gene: TRBJ1-1
v_gene: TRBV19
CDR3nt: TGTGCCAGTAGTATAGGAACGAACAGGGCCAACCTGAACACTGAAGCTTTCTTT
CDR3aa: CASSIGTNRANLNTEAFF

abundance: once
d_gene: TRBD1
len: 18
j_gene: TRBJ1-2
v_gene: TRBV19
CDR3nt: TGTGCCAGTAGTATAACGCGGGGAGGCAGGGGGCCCACCTATGGCTACACCTTC
CDR3aa: CASSITRGGRGPTYGYTF

abundance: .
d_gene: TRBD2
len: 16
j_gene: TRBJ2-1
v_gene: TRBV7-6
CDR3nt: TGTGCCAGCAGCTTAACTAGCGGGGGCGGGAAGGGGGAGCAGTTCTTC
CDR3aa: CASSLTSGGGKGEQFF

abundance: .
d_gene: .
len: 16
j_gene: TRBJ1-6
v_gene: TRBV6-5
CDR3nt: TGTGCCAGCAGTTACTCCCGGGTGTCCTATAATTCACCCCTCCACTTT
CDR3aa: CASSYSRVSYNSPLHF

abundance: .
d_gene: .
len: 13
j_gene: TRBJ2-7
v_gene: TRBV4-1
CDR3nt: TGCGCCAGCAGCCAACTCGAGGGTGGCGAGCAGTACTTC
CDR3aa: CASSQLEGGEQYF

abundance: .
d_gene: TRBD2
len: 18
j_gene: TRBJ2-7
v_gene: TRBV6-1
CDR3nt: TGTGCCAGCAGTGGGAGGGGCAAGACTAGCGGGGGAACATACGAGCAGTACTTC
CDR3aa: CASSGRGKTSGGTYEQYF

abundance: .
d_gene: .
len: 16
j_gene: TRBJ1-2
v_gene: TRBV7-9
CDR3nt: TGTGCCAGCAGCTTAGCACAGGAAGGCTTCTACTATGGCTACACCTTC
CDR3aa: CASSLAQEGFYYGYTF

abundance: .
d_gene: .
len: 11
j_gene: TRBJ1-2
v_gene: TRBV30
CDR3nt: TGTGCCTGGAGTCTCTCGGGGGGCTACACCTTC
CDR3aa: CAWSLSGGYTF

abundance: .
d_gene: .
len: 15
j_gene: TRBJ1-2
v_gene: TRBV18
CDR3nt: TGTGCCAGCTCACTGGACTCCAGAGCTAACTATGGCTACACCTTC
CDR3aa: CASSLDSRANYGYTF

abundance: .
d_gene: TRBD1
len: 14
j_gene: TRBJ2-7
v_gene: TRBV7-8
CDR3nt: TGTGCCAGCAGCTCGGACAGGGTTTTCCACGAGCAGTACTTC
CDR3aa: CASSSDRVFHEQYF

abundance: .
d_gene: TRBD2
len: 15
j_gene: TRBJ2-3
v_gene: TRBV19
CDR3nt: TGTGCCAGTAGTGTTAGCGGGGGGGGCGCAGATACGCAGTATTTT
CDR3aa: CASSVSGGGADTQYF

abundance: .
d_gene: .
len: 14
j_gene: TRBJ1-1
v_gene: TRBV2
CDR3nt: TGTGCCAGCAGTGAAGCGCGGGCTGGAGGCGAAGCTTTCTTT
CDR3aa: CASSEARAGGEAFF